Described below is a single T cell receptor (beta chain) sequence and its context. As yet, its antigen is unknown. This sample stems from a study of spatial heterogeneity in lung cancer. At the level of the study: A unique TCR and UMI combination showed up more than ten times in raw reads, on average.

Time point in this sample: sample taken at primary tumor resection. The donors were 70 or so patients with non-small cell lung cancer that was early-stage and untreated. From tumor, nontumor lung or frozen PBMC, whole RNA was taken unsorted for sequencing. Every cDNA TCR molecule received its own unique molecular identifier. TCRdb re-called the 5' RACE reads with MiXCR, one entry per CDR3 protein. The sample has a few thousand distinct CDR3 sequences; 35% are singletons. Overall study results and limits: Tumor mutation counts were tracked by expanded intratumoral alpha and beta TCR counts.

V was trimmed by 2 bases and J by 8 bases, leaving 13 bases between them. The CDR3 has 14 amino acids. Per the germline V gene, CDR1 is MNHEY and CDR2 is SVGEGT. This sequence was found in a female donor with early-stage non-small cell lung cancer. This chain joins TRBV6-2 or TRBV6-3 and TRBJ2-1, with D unresolved. The specimen comprised lung tumor tissue, sampled at surgery. CDR3 region: CASSYLTEPDEQFF. CDR3 DNA sequence: TGTGCCAGCAGTTACCTAACAGAACCAGATGAGCAGTTCTTC.